Listed here is a single TCR beta chain. It has no known antigen specificity. Nothing much larger sits one base from this clone, and base qualities are not available. This specimen comes from a study of blood T cell repertoires in COVID-19 (dated by TCRdb to 2020 to 2022). The study in broad terms: Collaborator samples came from the United States, Italy and Spain and covered acute and convalescent phases of COVID-19. HLA class I and class II types, where available, came from metadata supplied by the sample provider rather than from assay-based typing. Sample metadata almost always included a de-identified subject ID, COVID-19 status, age in years and sex. The prospective study material was composed of cDNA or gDNA derived from T cells, B-cell-depleted T cells, or PBMCs. The repertoires were made available in a free public database intended to serve as a resource for research on the immune response to SARS-CoV-2. Deeply sampled blood TCRbeta repertoires from subjects exposed to, actively infected with, or recovered from COVID-19 were included in the dataset. Samples were obtained from the ongoing ImmuneRACE study (first 160 participants) and from some 1,200 subjects provided by 6 global collaborators. Points the paper makes about the study in general: Clinical and demographic metadata were provided uncurated, with the amount varying by source and participant.

TCRbeta CDR3 regions were amplified from genomic DNA using the immunoSEQ Assay, a bias-controlled multiplex PCR. In the original analysis: The number of nucleated cells in each sample was estimated from the amplification of reference gene primers within the assay. Sequence reads were collapsed and filtered to measure the absolute abundance of every unique TCRbeta CDR3 rearrangement. Productive Simpson clonality was computed per sample as the square root of Simpson's diversity index over productive rearrangements. The table comes from immuneACCESS by way of TCRdb, which keeps in-frame sequences with V and J called. Part of the clones is missing from these tables; in studies checked, under half for an unresolved V gene and the rest for unknown reasons. From that table come the V and J calls and clone size; the DNA was used to work out D and trimming. In this sample the table shows 150,000 to 200,000 clones, around 86% of which occur a single time. The ten largest account for about 0.98% of the sample.

As encoded in the germline V gene (reference sequence), CDR1 is DFQATT while CDR2 is SNEGSKA. The junction shows trimming of 3 bases on V and 3 bases on J, plus 14 bases between the germline ends. CDR3 length: 14 amino acids, cysteine to phenylalanine. This entry keeps only the CDR3 DNA: 42 bases, framed from base 1. Collaborating institutions collected whole blood in K2EDTA tubes following their own protocols. For TCRbeta analysis, collaborators shipped samples as frozen whole blood, isolated PBMCs, or DNA extracted from either of those sample types. In this chain, TRBV20-1 is recombined with TRBJ1-2; the D segment could be TRBD1, given 5 matching bases. The receptor was derived from a man between 18 and 29 years old with acute or convalescent COVID-19. The sequenced sample was peripheral blood. CDR3 sequence: CSASEGRWDYGYTF. In nucleotide form, the sequence is TGCAGTGCTAGTGAGGGGAGGTGGGACTATGGCTACACCTTC.